The text below deals with one T cell receptor beta chain. This specimen comes from a study of control samples from healthy donors and cancer patients. Clones were sequenced by immunoSEQ multiplex PCR, and TCRdb holds only the in-frame ones, with some missing. The data contain approximately 140,000 clones, more than 80% of them singletons. CDR3 length: 12 residues. V trimming: 6 bases; J trimming: 10 bases; junction bases outside the gene matches: 8. CDR1 is SGHAT, CDR2 FQNNGV, per germline. Material for sequencing was blood. This clonotype was obtained from a man aged 18 to 35 in good health. This chain connects TRBV11-2 to TRBJ1-1, with 7 bases identical to TRBD1. The DNA of the CDR3 is TGTGCCAGCAGACCCACAGGGGCAAGAGCTTTCTTT. Translation gives CASRPTGARAFF.